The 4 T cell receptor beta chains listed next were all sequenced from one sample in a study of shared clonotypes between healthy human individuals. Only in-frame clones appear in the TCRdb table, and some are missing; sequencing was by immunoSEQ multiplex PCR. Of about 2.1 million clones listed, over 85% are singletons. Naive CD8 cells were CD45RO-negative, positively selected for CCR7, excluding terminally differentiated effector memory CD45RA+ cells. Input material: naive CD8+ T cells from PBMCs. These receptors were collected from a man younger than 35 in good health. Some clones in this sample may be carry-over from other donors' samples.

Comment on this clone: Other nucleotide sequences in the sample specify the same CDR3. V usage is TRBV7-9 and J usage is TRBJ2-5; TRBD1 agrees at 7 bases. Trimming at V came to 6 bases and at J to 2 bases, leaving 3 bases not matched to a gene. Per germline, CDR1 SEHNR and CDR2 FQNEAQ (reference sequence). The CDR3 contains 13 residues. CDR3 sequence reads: CASRQGDQETQYF. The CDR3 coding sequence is TGTGCCAGCAGGCAGGGGGATCAAGAGACCCAGTACTTC.

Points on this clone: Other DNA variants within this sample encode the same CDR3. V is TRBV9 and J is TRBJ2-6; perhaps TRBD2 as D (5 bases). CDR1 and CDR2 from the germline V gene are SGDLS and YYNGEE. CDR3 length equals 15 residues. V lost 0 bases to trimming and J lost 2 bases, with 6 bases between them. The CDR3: CASSVAGTGANVLTF. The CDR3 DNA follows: TGTGCCAGCAGCGTAGCCGGGACTGGGGCCAACGTCCTGACTTTC.

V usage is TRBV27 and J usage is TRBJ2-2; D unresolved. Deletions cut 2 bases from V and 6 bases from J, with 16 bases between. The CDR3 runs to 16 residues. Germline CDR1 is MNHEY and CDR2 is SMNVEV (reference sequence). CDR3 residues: CASSLRAVILPGELFF. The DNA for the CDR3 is TGTGCCAGCAGTTTAAGGGCTGTAATCTTGCCCGGGGAGCTGTTTTTT.

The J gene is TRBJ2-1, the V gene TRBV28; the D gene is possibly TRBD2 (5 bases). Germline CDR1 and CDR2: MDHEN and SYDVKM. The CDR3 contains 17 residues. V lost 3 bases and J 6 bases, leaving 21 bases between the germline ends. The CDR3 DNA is TGTGCCAGCAGTTTTAATTGGGAGCGGAGAGGTTCCAATGAGCAGTTCTTC. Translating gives CASSFNWERRGSNEQFF.